One sample yielded the 14 T cell receptor beta chains listed below, sequenced in a study of hypomethylating agent response in myelodysplastic syndrome. The assay was immunoSEQ multiplex PCR, and TCRdb's table has in-frame clones only and misses some. The sample shows approximately 7,000 clones, approximately 86% of them seen only once. Source: bone marrow, taken before or after starting hypomethylating agent treatment for myelodysplastic syndrome (not recorded which). All receptors come from a human donor with myelodysplastic syndrome.

This chain links TRBV5-5 with TRBJ1-5, with 7 positions matching TRBD1. The trim removed 0 bases at V and 6 bases at J, leaving 3 bases unmatched. Germline loops: CDR1 SGHKS, CDR2 YYEKEE (reference sequence). This CDR3 comprises 14 residues. As DNA, the CDR3 is TGTGCCAGCAGCTTGGCCAGGGGGGGTCAGCCCCAGCATTTT. Residues: CASSLARGGQPQHF.

The chain employs TRBV5-4 and TRBJ2-7, with TRBD1 matching over 10 bases. The CDR3 spans 13 residues. CDR1 SGHNT and CDR2 YYREEE come from the germline V gene (reference sequence). V was pared by 5 bases and J by 3 bases, with 2 bases of the junction left unmatched. DNA of the CDR3: TGTGCCAGCAGGGGACAGGGGTTCTACGAGCAGTACTTC. Amino acid sequence: CASRGQGFYEQYF.

The chain is built from TRBV7-6 and TRBJ2-1, with unresolved D. The V end was cut by 5 bases, the J end by 0 bases, with 11 bases between. The CDR3 spans 15 residues. Per germline, CDR1 SGHVS and CDR2 FNYEAQ. The CDR3 DNA is TGTGCCAGCAGCGCCAGTAGGGTCTCCTACAATGAGCAGTTCTTC. Translated, it gives CASSASRVSYNEQFF.

The chain uses TRBV7-2 and TRBJ1-5; no clear D. CDR3 size: 14 residues. Per germline, CDR1 SGHTA and CDR2 FQGNSA. V shed 2 bases and J shed 2 bases, with 7 bases lying between them. The CDR3 nucleotides read TGTGCCAGCAGCTTATTTATGGGCAATCAGCCCCAGCATTTT. Amino acids: CASSLFMGNQPQHF. Full variable domain (missing parts from reference TRBV7-2 and TRBJ1-5): GAGVSQSPSNKVTEKGKDVELRCDPISGHTALYWYRQSLGQGLEFLIYFQGNSAPDKSGLPSDRFSAERTGGSVSTLTIQRTQQEDSAVYLCASSLFMGNQPQHFGDGTRLSIL.

V and J are TRBV6-5 and TRBJ2-2; D remains ambiguous. The CDR3 has 12 amino acids. Germline V gene lookup returns CDR1 MNHEY and CDR2 SVGAGI. V lost 2 bases, J lost 9 bases, and 7 bases lay in between. The CDR3 reads CASSYGQRELFF. The DNA of the CDR3 is TGTGCCAGCAGTTACGGGCAGCGGGAGCTGTTTTTT.

The chain is built from TRBV7-2 and TRBJ1-3; D is unclear. Germline CDR1 is SGHTA and CDR2 is FQGNSA. The CDR3 totals 14 residues. V was clipped by 1 base and J by 4 bases, with 8 bases between them. The CDR3 region is CASSLGHAGNTIYF. The CDR3 DNA sequence: TGTGCCAGCAGCTTAGGACACGCCGGAAACACCATATATTTT.

Here the CDR3 reads CASSAGQGPRPQHF. The CDR3 DNA is TGTGCCAGCAGCGCCGGACAGGGCCCGCGGCCCCAGCATTTT. This chain links TRBV9 with TRBJ1-5, with TRBD1 matching over 8 bases. Germline CDR1 SGDLS, CDR2 YYNGEE. CDR3 length: 14 residues. The trim removed 3 bases at V and 9 bases at J, leaving 8 bases unmatched.

The chain recombines TRBV5-6 with TRBJ2-5; D gene unclear. The germline V gene encodes CDR1 SGHDT and CDR2 YYEEEE. The CDR3 covers 13 residues. Trimming took 0 bases from V and 5 from J, leaving 8 bases between them. The chain's CDR3 is CASSLGLGETQYF. DNA of the CDR3: TGTGCCAGCAGCTTGGGCCTCGGGGAGACCCAGTACTTC.

V gene TRBV7-3 combines with J gene TRBJ1-1; unclear D gene. The germline gives CDR1 SGHTA, CDR2 FQGTGA. V was clipped by 3 bases and J by 1 base, with 9 bases between them. The CDR3 extends over 14 amino acids. In DNA form, the CDR3 reads TGTGCCAGCAGCTTCACGCCGGAGAACACTGAAGCTTTCTTT. Its translation is CASSFTPENTEAFF.

This chain uses TRBV5-6 with TRBJ2-2, with D possibly being TRBD2 (6 bases). The V end lost 2 bases, the J end lost 0 bases, and 17 bases lay between the germline ends. Per germline, CDR1 SGHDT and CDR2 YYEEEE. CDR3 length: 18 amino acids. The CDR3 nucleotides read TGTGCCAGCAGCTTAAGACGCGGGGCTTACGCGAACACCGGGGAGCTGTTTTTT. Translated, it gives CASSLRRGAYANTGELFF.

The rearrangement links TRBV4-3 to TRBJ2-7; D call uncertain. Germline loops: CDR1 LGHNA, CDR2 YSLEER. The CDR3 is made up of 15 amino acids. Trimming cost V 1 base and J 0 bases, with 10 bases left between them. CDR3 loop: CASSQAAIPSYEQYF. The CDR3 nucleotides are TGCGCCAGCAGCCAAGCCGCGATCCCCTCCTACGAGCAGTACTTC.

This clone was picked up a small number of times. J is TRBJ2-7 and V is TRBV6-6; D call uncertain. V dropped 2 bases and J dropped 0 bases, with 11 bases sitting between them. The CDR3 runs to 15 residues. From germline, CDR1 is MNHNY and CDR2 SVGAGI (reference sequence). The CDR3 sequence: CASSYRASSSYEQYV. The CDR3, as DNA: TGTGCCAGCAGTTACCGGGCATCGAGCTCCTACGAGCAGTACGTC.

The rearrangement uses TRBV6-4 and TRBJ1-6; no definite D call. Trimming cost V 0 bases and J 7 bases, with 4 bases left between them. The CDR3 length is 13 residues. Germline lookup yields CDR1 MRHNA and CDR2 SNTAGT. The CDR3 loop reads CASSDSGNSPLHF. The DNA for the CDR3 is TGTGCCAGCAGTGACTCTGGGAATTCACCCCTCCACTTT.

The V and J genes are TRBV11-2 and TRBJ2-5; D is possibly TRBD2 (6 bases). CDR3 length: 14 residues. V dropped 5 bases and J dropped 1 base, with 11 bases sitting between them. CDR1 and CDR2 (germline): SGHAT, FQNNGV. For the CDR3, the DNA is TGTGCCAGCAGCCCCCCGGGACTCCAAGAGACCCAGTACTTC. Translating gives CASSPPGLQETQYF.